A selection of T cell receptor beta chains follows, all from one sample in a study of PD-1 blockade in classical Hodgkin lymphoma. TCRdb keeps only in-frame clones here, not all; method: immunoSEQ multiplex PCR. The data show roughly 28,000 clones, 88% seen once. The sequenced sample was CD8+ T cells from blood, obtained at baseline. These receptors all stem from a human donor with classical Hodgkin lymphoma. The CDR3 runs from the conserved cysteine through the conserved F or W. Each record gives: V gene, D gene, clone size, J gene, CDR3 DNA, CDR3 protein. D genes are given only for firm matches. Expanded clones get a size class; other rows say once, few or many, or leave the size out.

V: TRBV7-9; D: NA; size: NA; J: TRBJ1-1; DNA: TGTGCCAGCAGCTTAGCGGGGACTACACTTATGAACACTGAAGCTTTCTTT; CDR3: CASSLAGTTLMNTEAFF
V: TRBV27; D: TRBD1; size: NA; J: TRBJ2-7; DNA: TGTGCCAGCAGTGGATATACAGGGGCCCGGGTCAATTTGCGGCACTACTACGAGCAGTACTTC; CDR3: CASSGYTGARVNLRHYYEQYF
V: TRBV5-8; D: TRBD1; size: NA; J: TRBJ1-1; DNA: TGTGCCAGCAGCTTCGGCGACAGGGGAATTGCTGAAGCTTTCTTT; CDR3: CASSFGDRGIAEAFF
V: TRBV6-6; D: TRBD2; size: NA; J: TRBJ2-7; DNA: TGTGCCAGCAGTTACGTCCTAGCGGGACGTTACGAGCAGTACTTC; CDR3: CASSYVLAGRYEQYF
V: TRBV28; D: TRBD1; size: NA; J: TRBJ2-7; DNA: TGTGCCAGCAGTTTAAAGGCAGGGGGTAGCTACGAGCAGTACTTC; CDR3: CASSLKAGGSYEQYF
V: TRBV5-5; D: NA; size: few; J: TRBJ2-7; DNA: TGTGCCAGCAGCTTGGAGGCGGACTACGAGCAGTACTTC; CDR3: CASSLEADYEQYF
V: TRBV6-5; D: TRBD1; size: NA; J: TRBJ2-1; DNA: TGTGCCAGCAGTCAGCAGACAGGGTTCAATGAGCAGTTCTTC; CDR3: CASSQQTGFNEQFF
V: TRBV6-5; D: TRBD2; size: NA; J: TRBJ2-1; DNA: TGTGCCAGCAGTTTTGGACTAGCGGGAGCGGGGTATGAGCAGTTCTTC; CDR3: CASSFGLAGAGYEQFF
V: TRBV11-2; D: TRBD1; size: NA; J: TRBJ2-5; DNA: TGTGCCAGCAGCTTGCCCACAGGGGGCGAAGAGACCCAGTACTTC; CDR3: CASSLPTGGEETQYF
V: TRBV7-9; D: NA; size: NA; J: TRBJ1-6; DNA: TGTGCCAGCAGCTTAGGATCGAGCAGGGCCCTCCACTTT; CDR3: CASSLGSSRALHF
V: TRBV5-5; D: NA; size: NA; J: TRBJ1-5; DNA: TGTGCCAGCAGCTTGGTTGTCGGTCAGCCCCAGCATTTT; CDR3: CASSLVVGQPQHF
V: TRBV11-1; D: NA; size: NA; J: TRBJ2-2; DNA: TGTGCCAGCAGCTTATCTTCGAACACCGGGGAGCTGTTTTTT; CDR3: CASSLSSNTGELFF
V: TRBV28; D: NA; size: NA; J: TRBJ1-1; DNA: TGTGCCAGCACCCCGTGGGCCGGAGAGGATATGAACACTGAAGCTTTCTTT; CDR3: CASTPWAGEDMNTEAFF
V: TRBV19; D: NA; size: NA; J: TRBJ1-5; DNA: TGTGCCATCATAACTGGGCCAGAGTATAGCAATCAGCCCCAGCATTTT; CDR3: CAIITGPEYSNQPQHF
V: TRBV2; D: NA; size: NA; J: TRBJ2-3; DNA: TGTGCCAGTAGGGTGGGATACACAGATACGCAGTATTTT; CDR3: CASRVGYTDTQYF
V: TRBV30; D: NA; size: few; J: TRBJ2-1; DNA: TGTGCCGGGTCCGTGGGGTACAATGAGCAGTTCTTC; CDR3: CAGSVGYNEQFF
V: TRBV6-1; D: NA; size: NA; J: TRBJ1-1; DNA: TGTGCCAGCAGGACGGGCAGAAATGAAGCTTTCTTT; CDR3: CASRTGRNEAFF
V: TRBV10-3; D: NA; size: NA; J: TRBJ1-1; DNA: TGTGCCATCGGCCGGGGCCAGGCGGCCGAGAGGACTGAAGCTTTCTTT; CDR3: CAIGRGQAAERTEAFF
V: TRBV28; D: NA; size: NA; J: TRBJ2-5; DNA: TGTGCCAGCAGCCCCACTGGCAGGGCTCGGAGGGAGACCCAGTACTTC; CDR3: CASSPTGRARRETQYF
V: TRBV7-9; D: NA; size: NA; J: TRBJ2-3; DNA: TGTGCCAGCAGCTCCGCGTGGTCCACAGATACGCAGTATTTT; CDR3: CASSSAWSTDTQYF